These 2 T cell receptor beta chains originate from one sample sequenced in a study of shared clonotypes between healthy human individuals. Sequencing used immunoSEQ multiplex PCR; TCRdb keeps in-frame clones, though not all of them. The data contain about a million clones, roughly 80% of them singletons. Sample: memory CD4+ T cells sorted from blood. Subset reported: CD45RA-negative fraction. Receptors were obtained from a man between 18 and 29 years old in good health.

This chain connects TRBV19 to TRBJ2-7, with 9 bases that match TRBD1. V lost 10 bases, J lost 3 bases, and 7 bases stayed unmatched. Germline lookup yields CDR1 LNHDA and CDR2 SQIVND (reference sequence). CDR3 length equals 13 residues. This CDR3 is CATRGQGLYEQYF. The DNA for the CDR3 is TGTGCCACCCGAGGACAGGGGCTCTACGAGCAGTACTTC.

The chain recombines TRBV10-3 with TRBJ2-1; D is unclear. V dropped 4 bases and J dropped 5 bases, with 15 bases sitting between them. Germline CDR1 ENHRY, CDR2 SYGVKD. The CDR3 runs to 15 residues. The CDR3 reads CAISVGPPRDNEQFF. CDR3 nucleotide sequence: TGTGCCATCAGTGTGGGCCCTCCCCGGGACAATGAGCAGTTCTTC.